This paragraph covers one T cell receptor (beta chain) sequence. Its antigen is unidentified. Time point given: pre-treatment sample, taken before nivolumab and TIL therapy. The sample belongs to a study of TIL therapy for anti-PD-1-resistant metastatic lung cancer. Findings and caveats of the study: Patients were highly selected, enriched for treatment-naive, never-smoker and oncogene-addicted cases.

Sequencing used immunoSEQ v3. Clones were read by immunoSEQ multiplex PCR, and TCRdb kept only the in-frame ones, dropping some. The table shows fewer than 60,000 clones, with about 86% occurring only once. The specimen was blood, collected at baseline. The clonotype was recovered from a person aged 25-85 years with non-small cell lung cancer.

Written as DNA, the CDR3 is TGTGCCACCAGCACACAGACAGGGGAGTACGAGCAGTACTTC. Its translation: CATSTQTGEYEQYF. The V gene is TRBV15, the J gene TRBJ2-7; 8 bases fit TRBD1. Germline-derived CDR1 and CDR2 are LNHNV and YYDKDF (reference sequence). The CDR3 runs 14 residues. V shed 4 bases, J shed 4 bases, and the junction held 6 bases outside the gene matches. Complete variable domain (other parts from reference TRBV15 and TRBJ2-7): DAMVIQNPRYQVTQFGKPVTLSCSQTLNHNVMYWYQQKSSQAPKLLFHYYDKDFNNEADTPDNFQSRRPNTSFCFLDIRSPGLGDTAMYLCATSTQTGEYEQYFGPGTRLTVT.